The source of this TCR beta chain is a study of cytomegalovirus exposure and HLA in healthy donors. The wider study: Of over 350 genotyped donors, roughly 76% grouped in the Caucasian-associated ancestry cluster. Study-level results: Many donors shared some public TCRs, even though most TCR sequences were rare. Association of a missense DCLRE1C variant with TCR beta V- and J-gene trimming was reported in a later analysis.

Vbeta (60) and Jbeta (13) primers were used in the PCR. Some clones are missing from TCRdb's copy, which holds only in-frame ones; the method was immunoSEQ multiplex PCR. The repertoire includes 130,000 or so clones, 60% to 85% of them detected once, and nearly 3% sits in the top ten. Of note for this clone: As yet, its antigen is unknown.

Germline V gene sequence: CDR1 SGHRS, CDR2 YFSETQ. The V gene lost 5 bases and the J gene lost 0 bases, with 11 bases spanning the gap. The CDR3 runs 15 residues. This chain joins TRBV5-1 and TRBJ1-4; unclear D gene. The sample taken for sequencing was PBMCs. This TCR derives from a woman in her 40s in good health and CMV-seropositive. DNA of the CDR3: TGCGCCAGCAGTGCCCAGGCCACAACTAATGAAAAACTGTTTTTT. Its protein is CASSAQATTNEKLFF.